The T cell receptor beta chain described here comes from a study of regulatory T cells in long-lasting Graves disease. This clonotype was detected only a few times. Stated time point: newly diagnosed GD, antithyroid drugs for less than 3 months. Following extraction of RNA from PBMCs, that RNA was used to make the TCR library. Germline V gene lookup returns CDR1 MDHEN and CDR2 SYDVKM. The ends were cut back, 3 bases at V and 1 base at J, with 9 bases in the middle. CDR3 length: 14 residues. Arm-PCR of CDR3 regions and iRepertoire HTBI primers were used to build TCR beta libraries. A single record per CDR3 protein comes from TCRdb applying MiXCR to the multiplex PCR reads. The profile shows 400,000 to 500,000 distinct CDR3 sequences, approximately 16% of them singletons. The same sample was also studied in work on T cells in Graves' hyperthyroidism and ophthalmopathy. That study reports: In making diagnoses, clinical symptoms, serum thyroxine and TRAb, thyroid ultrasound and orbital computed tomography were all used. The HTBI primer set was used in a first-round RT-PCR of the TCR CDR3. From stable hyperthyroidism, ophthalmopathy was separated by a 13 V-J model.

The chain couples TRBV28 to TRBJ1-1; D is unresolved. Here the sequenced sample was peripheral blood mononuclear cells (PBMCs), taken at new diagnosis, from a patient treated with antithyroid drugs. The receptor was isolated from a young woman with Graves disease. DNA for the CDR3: TGTGCCAGCAGTTTTGGGCAGGCGAACACTGAAGCTTTCTTT. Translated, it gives CASSFGQANTEAFF.